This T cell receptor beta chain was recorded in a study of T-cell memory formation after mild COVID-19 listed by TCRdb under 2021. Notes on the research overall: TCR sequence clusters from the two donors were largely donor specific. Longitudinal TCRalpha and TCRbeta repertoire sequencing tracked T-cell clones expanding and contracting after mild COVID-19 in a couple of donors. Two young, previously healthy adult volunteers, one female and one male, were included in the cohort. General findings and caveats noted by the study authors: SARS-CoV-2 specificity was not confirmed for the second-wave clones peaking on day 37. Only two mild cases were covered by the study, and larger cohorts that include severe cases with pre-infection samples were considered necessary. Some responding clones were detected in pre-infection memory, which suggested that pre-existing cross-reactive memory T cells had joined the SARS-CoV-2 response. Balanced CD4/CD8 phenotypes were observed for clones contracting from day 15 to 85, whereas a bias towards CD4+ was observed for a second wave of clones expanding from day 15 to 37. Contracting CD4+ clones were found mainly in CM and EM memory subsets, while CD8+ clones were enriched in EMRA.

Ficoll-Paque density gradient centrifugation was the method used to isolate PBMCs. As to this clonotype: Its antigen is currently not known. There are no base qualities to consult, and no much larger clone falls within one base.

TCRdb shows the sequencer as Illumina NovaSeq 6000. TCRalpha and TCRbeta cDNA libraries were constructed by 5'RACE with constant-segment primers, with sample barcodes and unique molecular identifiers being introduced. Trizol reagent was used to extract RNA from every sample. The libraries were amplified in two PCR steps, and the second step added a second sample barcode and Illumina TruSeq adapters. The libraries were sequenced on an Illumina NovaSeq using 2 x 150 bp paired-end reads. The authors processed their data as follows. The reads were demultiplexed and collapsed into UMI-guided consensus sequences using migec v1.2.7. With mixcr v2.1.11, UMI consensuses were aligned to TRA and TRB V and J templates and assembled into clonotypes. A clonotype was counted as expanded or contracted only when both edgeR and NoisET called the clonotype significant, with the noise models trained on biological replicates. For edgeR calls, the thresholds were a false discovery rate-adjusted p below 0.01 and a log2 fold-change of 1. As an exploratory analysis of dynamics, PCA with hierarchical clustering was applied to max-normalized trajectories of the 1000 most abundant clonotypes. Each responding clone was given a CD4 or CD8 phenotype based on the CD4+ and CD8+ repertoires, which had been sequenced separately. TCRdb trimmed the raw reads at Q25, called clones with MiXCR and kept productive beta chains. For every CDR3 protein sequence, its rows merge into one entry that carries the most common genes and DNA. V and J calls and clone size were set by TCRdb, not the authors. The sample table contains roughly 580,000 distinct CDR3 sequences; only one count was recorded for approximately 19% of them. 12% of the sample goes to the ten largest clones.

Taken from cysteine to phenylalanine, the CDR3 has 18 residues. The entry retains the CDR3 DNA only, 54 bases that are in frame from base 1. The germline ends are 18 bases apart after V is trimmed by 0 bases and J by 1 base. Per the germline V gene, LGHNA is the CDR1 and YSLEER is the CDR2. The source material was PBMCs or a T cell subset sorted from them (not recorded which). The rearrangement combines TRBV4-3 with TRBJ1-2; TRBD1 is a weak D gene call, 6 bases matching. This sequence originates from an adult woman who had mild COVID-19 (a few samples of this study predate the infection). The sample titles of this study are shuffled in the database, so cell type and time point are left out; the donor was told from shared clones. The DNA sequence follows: TGCGCCAGCAGCCAAGAACTTCAGGGGCTAACAAATAACTATGGCTACACCTTC. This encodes CASSQELQGLTNNYGYTF.